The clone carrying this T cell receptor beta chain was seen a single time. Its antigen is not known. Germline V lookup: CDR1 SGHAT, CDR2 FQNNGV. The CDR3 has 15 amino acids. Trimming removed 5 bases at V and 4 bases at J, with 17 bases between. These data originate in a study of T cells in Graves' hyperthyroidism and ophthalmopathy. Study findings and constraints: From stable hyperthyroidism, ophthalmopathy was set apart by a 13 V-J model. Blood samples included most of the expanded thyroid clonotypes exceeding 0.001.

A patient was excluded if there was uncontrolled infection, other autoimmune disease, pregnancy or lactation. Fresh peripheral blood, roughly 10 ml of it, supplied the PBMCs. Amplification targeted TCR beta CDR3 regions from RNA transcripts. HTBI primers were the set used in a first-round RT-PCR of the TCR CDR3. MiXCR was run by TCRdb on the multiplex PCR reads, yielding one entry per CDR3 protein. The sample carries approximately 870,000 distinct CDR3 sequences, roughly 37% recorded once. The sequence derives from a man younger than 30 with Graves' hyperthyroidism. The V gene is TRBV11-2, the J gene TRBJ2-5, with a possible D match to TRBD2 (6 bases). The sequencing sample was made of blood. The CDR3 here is CASSPTPGVGETQYF. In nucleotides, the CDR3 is TGTGCCAGCAGCCCTACTCCGGGGGTGGGAGAGACCCAGTACTTC.